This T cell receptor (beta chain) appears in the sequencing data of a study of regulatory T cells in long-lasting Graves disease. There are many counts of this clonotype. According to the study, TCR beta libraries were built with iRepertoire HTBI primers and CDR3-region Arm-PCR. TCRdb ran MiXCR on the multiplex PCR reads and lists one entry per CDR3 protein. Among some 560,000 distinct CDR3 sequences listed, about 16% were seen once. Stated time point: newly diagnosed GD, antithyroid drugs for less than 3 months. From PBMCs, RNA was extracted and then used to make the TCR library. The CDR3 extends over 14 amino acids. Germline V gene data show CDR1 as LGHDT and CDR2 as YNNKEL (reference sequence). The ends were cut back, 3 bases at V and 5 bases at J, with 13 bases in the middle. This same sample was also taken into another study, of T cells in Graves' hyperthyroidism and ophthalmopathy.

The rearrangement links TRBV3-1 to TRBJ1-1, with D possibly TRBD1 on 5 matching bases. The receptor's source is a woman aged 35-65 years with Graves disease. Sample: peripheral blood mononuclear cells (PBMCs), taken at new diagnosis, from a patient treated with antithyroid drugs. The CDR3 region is CASSHEGRRTEAFF. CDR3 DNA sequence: TGTGCCAGCAGCCACGAGGGGAGAAGGACTGAAGCTTTCTTT.